These 7 T cell receptor beta chains originate from one sample sequenced in a study of T cell responses to AZD1222 COVID-19 vaccine. TCRdb's copy holds only in-frame clones and misses some; the assay was immunoSEQ multiplex PCR. Among approximately 140,000 clones listed, approximately 94% were seen once. The sequenced sample was peripheral blood, obtained on day 0 of AZD1222 vaccination. Receptors were obtained from an adult in good health.

The chain is built from TRBV6-6 and TRBJ2-3, with D uncertain. Germline V CDR1 and CDR2: MNHNY, SVGAGI (reference sequence). This CDR3 is built from 14 residues. V lost 0 bases and J 10 bases, leaving 14 bases between the germline ends. CDR3 sequence (DNA): TGTGCCAGCAGTTACTCGACTCGAGCTTCGGCGCAGTATTTT. The encoded protein is CASSYSTRASAQYF.

The rearrangement uses TRBV5-4 and TRBJ1-1; D unclear. Germline CDR1 and CDR2: SGHNT and YYREEE (reference sequence). CDR3 size: 14 residues. The V and J ends lost 0 bases and 1 base respectively, with 7 bases between them. The CDR3 coding sequence is TGTGCCAGCAGCTTGGCCGCAGCGAACACTGAAGCTTTCTTT. This translates into CASSLAAANTEAFF.

This clone showed up just once. V and J are TRBV10-3 and TRBJ1-2; D gene uncertain. In germline, CDR1 is ENHRY, CDR2 SYGVKD. V dropped 3 bases and J dropped 7 bases, with 15 bases sitting between them. This CDR3 spans 14 amino acids. The chain's CDR3 is CAISDGVEVSGYTF. DNA for the CDR3: TGTGCCATCAGTGACGGTGTGGAGGTATCTGGCTACACCTTC.

This chain uses TRBV7-4 with TRBJ2-5, with D perhaps matching TRBD1 or TRBD2 (5 bases each). V lost 3 bases and J 4 bases, leaving 12 bases between the germline ends. Per the germline V gene, CDR1 is SGHVT and CDR2 is SQSDAQ. This CDR3 comprises 14 residues. The CDR3 bases are TGTGCCAGCAGCTTGAGGGACCTCCCAGAGACCCAGTACTTC. Encoded protein: CASSLRDLPETQYF.

The V and J genes are TRBV7-9 and TRBJ1-2, with TRBD1 identical over 8 bases. Germline V gives CDR1 SEHNR, CDR2 FQNEAQ (reference sequence). The length of the CDR3 is 16 residues. V was pared by 4 bases and J by 6 bases, with 13 bases of the junction left unmatched. The CDR3 nucleotides are TGTGCCAGCAGCTCTCCACCGGACAGGGAGGGTCATGGCTACACCTTC. Its translation is CASSSPPDREGHGYTF.

CDR3 in amino acids: CASSEVHRTDTQYF. DNA of the CDR3: TGTGCCAGCAGTGAAGTCCACCGCACAGATACGCAGTATTTT. The rearrangement links TRBV6-1 to TRBJ2-3; no reliable D call. The CDR3 is 14 residues long. Germline values: CDR1 MNHNS, CDR2 SASEGT. With 1 base removed from V and 1 base from J, the gap between germline ends came to 6 bases.

The chain is built from TRBV6-5 and TRBJ2-2; TRBD2 matches at 14 bases. The CDR3 loop spans 14 amino acids. The junction had 2 bases not matched to a gene; V was cut back by 8 bases and J by 6 bases. Germline V gene sequence: CDR1 MNHEY, CDR2 SVGAGI. The CDR3 reads CASRLAGGPGELFF. The CDR3 DNA reads as TGTGCCAGCCGACTAGCGGGGGGGCCCGGGGAGCTGTTTTTT.